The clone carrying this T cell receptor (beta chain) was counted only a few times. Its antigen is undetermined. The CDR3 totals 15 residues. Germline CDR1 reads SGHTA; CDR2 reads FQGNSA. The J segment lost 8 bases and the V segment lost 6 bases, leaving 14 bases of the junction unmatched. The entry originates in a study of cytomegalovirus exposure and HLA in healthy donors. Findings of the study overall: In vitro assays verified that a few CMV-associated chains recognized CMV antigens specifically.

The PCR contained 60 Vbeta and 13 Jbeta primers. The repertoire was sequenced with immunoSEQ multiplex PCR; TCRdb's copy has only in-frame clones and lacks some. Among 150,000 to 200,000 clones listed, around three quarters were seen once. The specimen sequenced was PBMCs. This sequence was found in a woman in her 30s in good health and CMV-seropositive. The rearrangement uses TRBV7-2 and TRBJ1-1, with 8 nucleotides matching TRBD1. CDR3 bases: TGTGCCAGCAGTTCGACAGGGGCCCGTCGGTCCGAAGCTTTCTTT. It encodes CASSSTGARRSEAFF.